Below are 17 T cell receptor beta chains sequenced from a single sample in a study of fetal regulatory T cell absence and autoimmunity. TCRdb's table, derived via immunoSEQ multiplex PCR, lists solely in-frame clones and lacks some. This sample has approximately 46,000 clones, with roughly 83% found just once. Sequencing was done on a sample of cord blood. These receptors were obtained from a newborn boy with IPEX syndrome.

The chain has TRBV11-1 and TRBJ2-2, with 9 nucleotides matching TRBD2. Germline V CDR1 and CDR2: SGHAT, FQDESV (reference sequence). V lost 6 bases to trimming and J lost 4 bases; unmatched junction nucleotides: 6. CDR3 length equals 15 residues. CDR3 nucleotides: TGTGCCAGCAGGTCTAGCGGGGCGCGCACCGGGGAGCTGTTTTTT. This gives the protein CASRSSGARTGELFF.

The chain uses TRBV9 and TRBJ2-2; D remains unclear. Per germline, CDR1 SGDLS and CDR2 YYNGEE. Deletions cut 3 bases from V and 4 bases from J, with 4 bases between. CDR3 length: 12 residues. The CDR3 bases are TGTGCCAGCAGCGAAGGCACCGGGGAGCTGTTTTTT. It is translated as CASSEGTGELFF.

The chain couples TRBV27 to TRBJ1-1; TRBD1 might be the D (5 bases). V was shortened by 4 bases and J by 10 bases, with 19 bases between the two germline ends. The CDR3 length is 14 residues. Germline lookup yields CDR1 MNHEY and CDR2 SMNVEV (reference sequence). This chain's CDR3 is CASSSTETQGAAFF. The DNA of the CDR3 is TGTGCCAGCAGTTCTACGGAAACCCAGGGTGCAGCTTTCTTT.

V usage is TRBV18 and J usage is TRBJ1-1; weak D call: TRBD1 (6 bases). This CDR3 has 15 residues. The V end was cut by 8 bases, the J end by 5 bases, with 21 bases between. CDR1 and CDR2 from the germline V gene are KGHSH and LQKENI. CDR3 in DNA: TGTGCCAGCGCGCGAGGGGGGGCTCTCCGTACTGAAGCTTTCTTT. Its protein product is CASARGGALRTEAFF.

This clone was seen only a few times. V is TRBV2 and J is TRBJ2-3; tentatively, D is TRBD2 (5 bases). Germline V gene lookup returns CDR1 SNHLY and CDR2 FYNNEI. V lost 0 bases to trimming and J lost 0 bases, with 13 bases between them. The length of the CDR3 is 17 residues. The DNA of the CDR3 is TGTGCCAGCAGTGAAGCGAGGCTAGCCACCAGCACAGATACGCAGTATTTT. This codes for CASSEARLATSTDTQYF. Filled out from reference TRBV2 and TRBJ2-3, the complete variable domain reads EPEVTQTPSHQVTQMGQEVILRCVPISNHLYFYWYRQILGQKVEFLVSFYNNEISEKSEIFDDQFSVERPDGSNFTLKIRSTKLEDSAMYFCASSEARLATSTDTQYFGPGTRLTVL.

The chain carries TRBV11-3 and TRBJ2-1; tentatively, D is TRBD2 (6 bases). This CDR3 comprises 15 residues. The germline V and J ends were trimmed by 1 base and 14 bases, with 21 bases remaining between them. Germline V gives CDR1 SGHNT, CDR2 YENEEA. The CDR3 spells CASSLAAASAVVEFF. Here the CDR3 DNA reads TGTGCCAGCAGCTTAGCGGCGGCTAGCGCGGTTGTAGAGTTCTTC. The full variable domain, rest sourced from reference TRBV11-3 and TRBJ2-1, is EAGVVQSPRYKIIEKKQPVAFWCNPISGHNTLYWYLQNLGQGPELLIRYENEEAVDDSQLPKDRFSAERLKGVDSTLKIQPAELGDSAVYLCASSLAAASAVVEFFGPGTRLTVL.

This clone has just a few counts. The chain employs TRBV4-1 and TRBJ1-2; no definite D call. V lost 3 bases and J 5 bases, leaving 7 bases between the germline ends. Germline V gene sequence: CDR1 MGHRA, CDR2 YSYEKL. CDR3 length: 12 residues. The CDR3 protein is CASSHVRYGYTF. For the CDR3, the DNA is TGCGCCAGCAGCCACGTGAGATATGGCTACACCTTC.

This chain uses TRBV10-2 with TRBJ2-5; D perhaps matches TRBD2 (6 bases). The CDR3 contains 16 residues. Germline CDR1 and CDR2: WSHSY and SAAADI. V lost 1 base, J lost 0 bases, and 12 bases lay in between. The CDR3 DNA sequence: TGCGCCAGCAGTGAGTGGGCGGGGCCGTACCAAGAGACCCAGTACTTC. Its translation: CASSEWAGPYQETQYF.

The chain joins TRBV12-5 to TRBJ2-3; 11 bases line up with TRBD2. From germline, CDR1 is LGHNT and CDR2 FRNRAP. Trimming took 5 bases from V and 6 from J; bases not matched to a gene: 13. The CDR3 is 17 amino acids. The CDR3 DNA is TGTGCTAGTGGTCCCCCGGCTAGCGGGGGGTTCGCCGATACGCAGTATTTT. Protein sequence: CASGPPASGGFADTQYF.

CDR3 in amino acids: CASSPYSGANVLTF. The CDR3 DNA reads as TGTGCCAGCAGTCCCTACTCTGGGGCCAACGTCCTGACTTTC. V usage is TRBV27 and J usage is TRBJ2-6; no firm D call. Trimming left V 5 bases short and J 0 bases short, with 5 bases between. This CDR3 spans 14 amino acids. CDR1 is MNHEY, CDR2 SMNVEV, per germline (reference sequence).

The J gene is TRBJ1-1, the V gene TRBV11-2; tentative D call: TRBD1 (5 bases). Germline CDR1 is SGHAT and CDR2 is FQNNGV. V was shortened by 3 bases and J by 9 bases, with 14 bases between the two germline ends. There are 13 residues in the CDR3. The DNA for the CDR3 is TGTGCCAGCAGCTTTGCCCTCGGGGGGAAAGCTTTCTTT. Amino acids: CASSFALGGKAFF. Using reference TRBV11-2 and TRBJ1-1 for the parts outside the CDR3, the full variable domain is EAGVAQSPRYKIIEKRQSVAFWCNPISGHATLYWYQQILGQGPKLLIQFQNNGVVDDSQLPKDRFSAERLKGVDSTLKIQPAKLEDSAVYLCASSFALGGKAFFGQGTRLTVV.

Worth noting for this clone: No DNA is shown, since the ends of the CDR3 on it are uncertain; the CDR3 is the one TCRdb lists. This chain connects TRBV12-1 to TRBJ2-1; the table's D call of TRBD2 was not tested on the DNA. TRBV12-1 is a pseudogene locus. Ends included, the CDR3 has 17 residues. The CDR3 loop reads CASSFVGTGTRINEQFF.

Comment on this clone: Relative to the germline gene, one junction end is altered; a read error may explain this. The chain recombines TRBV5-1 with TRBJ2-7; perhaps TRBD2 as D (7 bases). The CDR3 loop spans 14 amino acids. Germline CDR1 SGHRS, CDR2 YFSETQ. The CDR3 loop reads CASSLDGGPYGQYF. Written as DNA, the CDR3 is TGCGCCAGCAGCTTGGACGGGGGGCCCTACGGGCAGTACTTC.

The genes are TRBV29-1 and TRBJ2-1; D is tentatively TRBD1 or TRBD2 (5 bases each). Germline CDR1 SQVTM, CDR2 ANQGSEA. Trimming took 6 bases from V and 4 from J, leaving 10 bases between them. The CDR3 covers 12 residues. In DNA, the CDR3 is TGCAGCGTGGGACGTTCTTACAATGAGCAGTTCTTC. Amino acids: CSVGRSYNEQFF.

In nucleotides, the CDR3 is TGTGCCAGCAGTTACCCCGGACTAGTTTTCAATGAGCAGTTCTTC. Translation: CASSYPGLVFNEQFF. This chain uses TRBV6-6 with TRBJ2-1; 7 positions agree with TRBD2. Germline CDR1 reads MNHNY; CDR2 reads SVGAGI (reference sequence). This CDR3 region has 15 residues. V was clipped by 2 bases and J by 6 bases; unmatched bases: 7.

This sequence joins TRBV27 and TRBJ2-5; tentatively, D is TRBD1 (5 bases). V was trimmed by 6 bases and J by 1 base, leaving 15 bases between them. Germline values: CDR1 MNHEY, CDR2 SMNVEV (reference sequence). This CDR3 is built from 15 residues. The CDR3 reads CASSPQGSLQETQYF. DNA for the CDR3: TGTGCCAGCAGCCCCCAGGGTTCCCTCCAAGAGACCCAGTACTTC.

The genes are TRBV27 and TRBJ2-1, with 11 nucleotides matching TRBD2. After removal of 5 bases from V and 8 bases from J, the junction contained 5 bases not matched to a gene. Germline V gene data show CDR1 as MNHEY and CDR2 as SMNVEV (reference sequence). This CDR3 is built from 14 residues. The CDR3 sequence: CASSGSSGRYEQFF. Written as DNA, the CDR3 is TGTGCCAGCAGTGGTTCTAGCGGGAGGTATGAGCAGTTCTTC.